This T cell receptor beta chain was identified in a study of shared clonotypes between healthy human individuals. As for the study in general: The composition of the donors was a couple of women and a few men aged 18 to 49.

V trimming: 5 bases; J trimming: 3 bases; junction bases outside the gene matches: 7. CDR3 size: 15 residues. Per germline, CDR1 SGHRS and CDR2 YFSETQ. Regarding the study as a whole: Richness estimates generally favored naive over memory subsets.

Donors were healthy HIV-negative adults without recently reported acute infections or vaccinations. Using approximately 190 ng DNA, tens of thousands of T cell genomes, the sorted-subset replicate PCRs were run. Only in-frame clones appear in the TCRdb table, and some are missing; sequencing was by immunoSEQ multiplex PCR. The sample has 1,400,000 or so clones, around 98.5% seen once; the top ten hold 0.3% to 0.45%. Regarding this clone: Its antigen is not identified.

This TCR came from a man under 40 in good health. The sequenced sample was naive CD4+ T cells sorted from blood. Described subset: CD45RA+ positively selected. The J gene is TRBJ2-5, the V gene TRBV5-1; 10 bases align to TRBD2. This CDR3 reads CASRLAGALEETQYF. The CDR3, as DNA: TGCGCCAGCAGGCTAGCGGGAGCTTTAGAAGAGACCCAGTACTTC. The full variable domain, completed using reference TRBV5-1 and TRBJ2-5, is KAGVTQTPRYLIKTRGQQVTLSCSPISGHRSVSWYQQTPGQGLQFLFEYFSETQRNKGNFPGRFSGRQFSNSRSEMNVSTLELGDSALYLCASRLAGALEETQYFGPGTRLLVL.